Each of the 20 T cell receptor beta chains below was sequenced from the same sample in a study of CD8 T cells in ankylosing spondylitis. A single record per CDR3 protein comes from TCRdb applying MiXCR to the 5' RACE reads. The sample records 250,000 to 350,000 distinct CDR3 sequences, around 20% being singletons. The sequencing input was blood, either unsorted or a sorted T cell fraction (not recorded which). The source of these receptors is a male donor with ankylosing spondylitis or in good health (not recorded which).

The chain employs TRBV5-5 and TRBJ2-2, with 8 bases aligning to TRBD1. V was pared by 4 bases and J by 2 bases, with 4 bases of the junction left unmatched. From germline, CDR1 is SGHKS and CDR2 YYEKEE (reference sequence). The CDR3 runs to 15 residues. The CDR3 DNA reads TGTGCCAGCAGCCTGACAGGGGTCAACACCGGGGAGCTGTTTTTT. It yields the protein CASSLTGVNTGELFF.

The V gene is TRBV20-1, the J gene TRBJ1-4; the D is unclear. The CDR3 extends over 13 amino acids. Looked up from germline, CDR1 is DFQATT and CDR2 is SNEGSKA (reference sequence). Trimming took off 6 bases at V and 8 bases at J, with 16 bases between the two ends. The CDR3 region has the DNA TGCAGTGCGAAGCCGGACGTGGGGGAAAAACTGTTTTTT. Translation gives CSAKPDVGEKLFF.

The rearrangement joins TRBV7-8 to TRBJ2-7, with D possibly called TRBD1 or TRBD2 (7 bases each). The ends were cut back, 4 bases at V and 2 bases at J, with 18 bases in the middle. Germline V gene data show CDR1 as SGHVS and CDR2 as FQNEAQ. The CDR3 is made up of 16 amino acids. CDR3 sequence reads: CASSSETGRGTYEQYV. DNA of the CDR3: TGTGCCAGCAGCTCCGAGACAGGGAGGGGAACCTACGAGCAGTACGTC.

Only one count was recorded for this clonotype. The rearrangement joins TRBV14 to TRBJ2-3; maybe TRBD2 (6 bases). V lost 4 bases and J 8 bases, leaving 19 bases between the germline ends. This CDR3 is 15 amino acids long. Germline V lookup: CDR1 SGHDN, CDR2 FVKESK. The CDR3 spells CASSPLVWGDGTQYF. CDR3 coding DNA: TGTGCCAGCAGCCCCCTCGTGTGGGGGGACGGTACGCAGTATTTT.

J is TRBJ1-2 and V is TRBV12-3 or TRBV12-4; 8 bases fit TRBD1. The CDR3 sequence is 16 residues long. Trimming removed 5 bases from V and 4 bases from J; junction bases left unmatched: 12. CDR3 loop: CASSLTGTGPSYGYTF. The CDR3 DNA follows: TGTGCCAGCAGTCTAACCGGGACAGGACCTTCCTATGGCTACACCTTC.

The chain couples TRBV12-3 or TRBV12-4 to TRBJ2-7, with D uncertain. Trimming shortened V by 2 bases and J by 5 bases, and 16 bases separated the two germline ends. The CDR3 spans 15 residues. The CDR3 nucleotides are TGTGCCAGCAGTTTATCCCCCGACTGGGTCCACGAGCAGTACGTC. It encodes CASSLSPDWVHEQYV.

This clonotype appeared a single time. CDR3 DNA: TGTGCCACCAGTGAAATCAACACTAGCGGGAGGCCCTCCTACAATGAGCAGTTCTTC. It is translated as CATSEINTSGRPSYNEQFF. The chain is built from TRBV24-1 and TRBJ2-1; 12 nucleotides match TRBD2. Looked up from germline, CDR1 is KGHDR and CDR2 is SFDVKD. Trimming cost V 4 bases and J 0 bases; bases outside gene matches: 9. The CDR3 totals 19 residues.

The chain combines TRBV4-2 with TRBJ1-1; a possible D gene is TRBD1 (6 bases). V was cut by 7 bases and J by 1 base, with 16 bases left in between. The CDR3 is made up of 15 amino acids. CDR1 LGHNA and CDR2 YNFKEQ come from the germline V gene. The CDR3: CASTISGVGNTEAFF. The CDR3 DNA follows: TGTGCCAGCACCATATCAGGGGTGGGGAACACTGAAGCTTTCTTT.

The chain uses TRBV28 and TRBJ2-3, with D tentatively TRBD2 (5 bases). V lost 7 bases to trimming and J lost 4 bases, with 18 bases between them. The length of the CDR3 is 15 residues. Per the germline V gene, CDR1 is MDHEN and CDR2 is SYDVKM. The CDR3 loop reads CASTPFTAASDTQYF. CDR3 sequence (DNA): TGTGCCAGCACGCCCTTTACAGCGGCCTCAGATACGCAGTATTTT.

Concerning this clonotype itself: A read error is possible here, since a much larger clone lies one base away. The chain has TRBV9 and TRBJ2-5; D is unclear. CDR3 length: 14 residues. The germline V gene encodes CDR1 SGDLS and CDR2 YYNGEE. CDR3 amino acids: CANSAPEDQETQYF. In DNA, the CDR3 is TGTGCCAACAGCGCCCCGGAAGACCAAGAGACCCAGTACTTC.

The J gene is TRBJ2-1, the V gene TRBV12-3 or TRBV12-4; D uncertain. The CDR3 is 13 amino acids. V dropped 7 bases and J dropped 0 bases, with 7 bases sitting between them. CDR3 loop: CASTPYSYNEQFF. CDR3 in DNA: TGTGCCAGCACCCCCTACTCCTACAATGAGCAGTTCTTC.

The J gene is TRBJ1-3, the V gene TRBV4-1, with D hard to call. The germline V gene has CDR1 MGHRA and CDR2 YSYEKL. The V and J ends lost 0 bases and 3 bases respectively, with 15 bases between them. The CDR3 runs 17 residues. The CDR3 protein is CASSQDTLAGFGNTIYF. The DNA for the CDR3 is TGCGCCAGCAGCCAAGATACGCTCGCAGGATTTGGAAACACCATATATTTT.

This clonotype was observed a few times. The chain employs TRBV20-1 and TRBJ2-3; D perhaps matches TRBD1 (5 bases). The CDR3 runs to 14 residues. Germline values: CDR1 DFQATT, CDR2 SNEGSKA (reference sequence). Between the trimmed V and J ends, which lost 3 bases and 5 bases, there was a span of 15 bases. The CDR3 protein is CSARGSRDIDTQYF. The DNA of the CDR3 is TGCAGTGCTAGGGGAAGCAGGGATATAGATACGCAGTATTTT.

CDR3 coding DNA: TGTGCCAGCACCATGACAGGGGCCGAGACCCAGTACTTC. It yields the protein CASTMTGAETQYF. The J gene is TRBJ2-5, the V gene TRBV12-3 or TRBV12-4; 8 nucleotides agree with TRBD1. The CDR3 has 13 residues. The ends lost 7 bases at V and 5 bases at J; junction bases unmatched: 6.

This clonotype was seen only once. CDR3 region: CATSSSSGRASHTQYF. The CDR3 DNA follows: TGTGCCACCAGCAGCTCTAGCGGGAGGGCCTCACATACGCAGTATTTT. The V gene is TRBV15, the J gene TRBJ2-3; 12 positions match TRBD2. The CDR3 has 16 residues. CDR1 and CDR2 from the germline V gene are LNHNV and YYDKDF (reference sequence). Unmatched junction bases numbered 8, after V lost 3 bases and J lost 7 bases.

CDR3 DNA: TGTGCCAGCACTGACACCCTCCTGTACCAAGAGACCCAGTACTTC. It codes for CASTDTLLYQETQYF. This chain joins TRBV28 and TRBJ2-5; D call uncertain. Trimming stripped 7 bases from V and 0 bases from J, with 15 bases between. CDR3 length: 15 amino acids. Germline-derived CDR1 and CDR2 are MDHEN and SYDVKM.

CDR3 nucleotides: TGCAGTGCGCTACAGGGTGTGAACACTGAAGCTTTCTTT. Translated, it gives CSALQGVNTEAFF. The chain carries TRBV20-1 and TRBJ1-1, with TRBD1 as a possible D gene (6 bases). The CDR3 has 13 residues. Germline V gene lookup returns CDR1 DFQATT and CDR2 SNEGSKA (reference sequence). The V gene lost 6 bases and the J gene lost 0 bases, with 11 bases spanning the gap.

This sequence joins TRBV20-1 and TRBJ2-5; TRBD2 agrees at 9 bases. CDR3 length: 16 residues. CDR1 and CDR2 from the germline V gene are DFQATT and SNEGSKA (reference sequence). V lost 6 bases to trimming and J lost 3 bases; unmatched junction nucleotides: 14. The CDR3 protein is CSAKPLLAGQKETQYF. The CDR3 coding sequence is TGCAGTGCCAAGCCCCTACTAGCGGGTCAGAAAGAGACCCAGTACTTC.

This clonotype appeared many times. This chain links TRBV28 with TRBJ2-5; no clear D gene. Germline CDR1 and CDR2: MDHEN and SYDVKM. V gave up 3 bases and J gave up 7 bases, with 6 bases separating them. The CDR3 has 11 residues. CDR3 residues: CASSFSGTQYF. The CDR3 DNA follows: TGTGCCAGCAGTTTTTCGGGGACCCAGTACTTC.

This clonotype was detected ten times or more. The genes are TRBV12-3 or TRBV12-4 and TRBJ1-5; the D gene is possibly TRBD1 (5 bases). With 2 bases removed from V and 0 bases from J, the gap between germline ends came to 11 bases. There are 16 residues in the CDR3. CDR3 sequence: CASSLRGGYSNQPQHF. DNA of the CDR3: TGTGCCAGCAGTTTAAGGGGCGGCTATAGCAATCAGCCCCAGCATTTT.